The clone carrying this TCR beta chain was seen more than once but under ten times. What it binds is unknown. This entry comes from a study of CD8 T cells in ankylosing spondylitis. Points from the study as a whole: One TCR beta motif, made up of about 8 highly homologous variants, appeared characteristic of ankylosing spondylitis blood. Certain motif variants had earlier been reported in reactive arthritis synovial fluid and blood. Matched ankylosing spondylitis synovial fluid reportedly showed significant enrichment of disease-linked clones.

The V gene's germline CDR1 is LGHNA and CDR2 YNFKEQ. The germline V and J ends were trimmed by 0 bases and 0 bases, with 9 bases remaining between them. The CDR3 extends over 15 amino acids. Scientists made TCR beta libraries using quantitative 5'-RACE with molecular barcodes. A single record per CDR3 protein comes from TCRdb applying MiXCR to the 5' RACE reads. The sample contains 250,000 to 300,000 distinct CDR3 sequences, under 20% of which appear only once. This sequence was found in a male donor with ankylosing spondylitis or in good health (not recorded which). The chain is built from TRBV4-2 and TRBJ2-7; no clear D. Sequenced sample: blood, either unsorted or a sorted T cell fraction (not recorded which). CDR3 DNA: TGTGCCAGCAGCCAAGAGGAAATGGCCTCCTACGAGCAGTACTTC. This gives the protein CASSQEEMASYEQYF.